This T cell receptor beta chain is from a study of T cells after yellow fever vaccination. CDR1 GTSNPN and CDR2 SVGIG come from the germline V gene (reference sequence). CDR3 length: 16 amino acids. With V trimmed by 4 bases and J by 6 bases, 10 bases remained unmatched. In TCRdb, the 5' RACE reads were re-called with MiXCR into one record per CDR3 protein. The sample includes more than 110,000 distinct CDR3 sequences, under 7% of them seen just once. The V gene is TRBV30, the J gene TRBJ2-1; 12 bases match TRBD2. This receptor was obtained from a man between 25 and 39 years old who received the YFV17D yellow fever vaccine. The specimen was CD4+ T cells sorted from PBMCs, collected 10 days after the yellow fever booster vaccination. CDR3 DNA sequence: TGTGCCTGGACCCTGGGGACTAGCGGGTTTGGCAATGAGCAGTTCTTC. Amino acids: CAWTLGTSGFGNEQFF.